These 31 T cell receptor beta chains share one sample of origin, sequenced in a study of patients and donors after allogeneic stem cell transplantation. TCRdb ran MiXCR on the RT-PCR reads and lists one entry per CDR3 protein. The sample lists hundreds of thousands of distinct CDR3 sequences; 15% to 20% were seen once. Input material: blood, either unsorted or a sorted T cell fraction (not recorded which). The source is a human donor who was either an allogeneic HSCT recipient or a stem cell or donor lymphocyte infusion donor (not recorded which). It is not recorded whose cells these are; they may come from a transplant donor.

In this sample, this clonotype turned up many times. V gene TRBV29-1 combines with J gene TRBJ2-7, with 10 nucleotides matching TRBD1. Germline CDR1 is SQVTM and CDR2 is ANQGSEA. The CDR3 contains 13 residues. J was trimmed by 4 bases and V by 4 bases; bases with no gene match: 4. This CDR3 reads CSVARTGGYEQYF. CDR3 bases: TGCAGCGTTGCCCGGACAGGGGGTTACGAGCAGTACTTC.

V gene TRBV19 combines with J gene TRBJ2-7; perhaps D is TRBD1 or TRBD2 (5 bases each). V was pared by 4 bases and J by 3 bases, with 10 bases between. CDR3 length equals 13 residues. Germline lookup yields CDR1 LNHDA and CDR2 SQIVND (reference sequence). CDR3 bases: TGTGCCAGTAGTACGGGGACCCTCTACGAGCAGTACTTC. It codes for CASSTGTLYEQYF. The complete variable domain, with remaining parts taken from reference TRBV19 and TRBJ2-7, reads DGGITQSPKYLFRKEGQNVTLSCEQNLNHDAMYWYRQDPGQGLRLIYYSQIVNDFQKGDIAEGYSVSREKKESFPLTVTSAQKNPTAFYLCASSTGTLYEQYFGPGTRLTVT.

The rearrangement uses TRBV20-1 and TRBJ2-5; TRBD1 matches 8 bases. The CDR3 consists of 15 residues. Germline CDR1 and CDR2: DFQATT and SNEGSKA (reference sequence). Trimming cost V 5 bases and J 9 bases; bases outside gene matches: 17. The CDR3 reads CSAGTGGSALRPQYF. The CDR3 DNA is TGCAGTGCTGGAACAGGGGGATCCGCCCTGAGACCCCAGTACTTC.

This chain uses TRBV6-1 with TRBJ2-3; D is unresolved. CDR3 length: 11 residues. CDR1 MNHNS and CDR2 SASEGT come from the germline V gene. With 3 bases removed from V and 12 bases from J, the gap between germline ends came to 10 bases. The chain's CDR3 is CASSDPLQQYF. The CDR3 coding sequence is TGTGCCAGCAGTGACCCACTACAACAGTATTTT.

The sample holds many counts of this clonotype. This chain links TRBV5-1 with TRBJ2-6; 10 positions match TRBD2. The CDR3 is made up of 18 amino acids. Germline lookup yields CDR1 SGHRS and CDR2 YFSETQ. V shed 3 bases, J shed 1 base, and the junction held 7 bases outside the gene matches. For the CDR3, the DNA is TGCGCCAGCAGCTCCGGACTAGCGGAATTTTCTGGGGCCAACGTCCTGACTTTC. Translation gives CASSSGLAEFSGANVLTF.

The chain has TRBV19 and TRBJ2-5; no reliable D call. The V end lost 3 bases, the J end lost 6 bases, and 5 bases lay between the germline ends. The CDR3 is 11 residues long. Germline assignment: CDR1 LNHDA and CDR2 SQIVND (reference sequence). The CDR3 DNA is TGTGCCAGTAGTATTGGTCAGACCCAGTACTTC. Protein product: CASSIGQTQYF.

Many counts were recorded for this clonotype. This chain uses TRBV7-3 with TRBJ1-6, with D possibly being TRBD1 (5 bases). V lost 3 bases and J lost 7, with 10 bases in between. This CDR3 has 14 amino acids. CDR1 and CDR2 from the germline V gene are SGHTA and FQGTGA. In DNA, the CDR3 is TGTGCCAGCAGCTTGGGGGGGAACAATTCACCCCTCCACTTT. Its translation is CASSLGGNNSPLHF.

This clonotype was counted only a few times. The chain's CDR3 is CSVRKEPMRNQPQHF. CDR3 bases: TGCAGTGTTCGGAAAGAGCCCATGAGGAATCAGCCCCAGCATTTT. The chain combines TRBV20-1 with TRBJ1-5; D remains ambiguous. From germline, CDR1 is DFQATT and CDR2 SNEGSKA (reference sequence). The CDR3 extends over 15 amino acids. Trimming removed 7 bases from V and 4 bases from J, with 20 bases in between.

V gene TRBV21-1 combines with J gene TRBJ1-2; the table's D gene call, TRBD1, was not cross checked with the DNA. TRBV21-1 is listed as a pseudogene. The CDR3 spans 13 residues. In DNA, the CDR3 is TGTGCCAGCAGGGCCGGGACAGGGGGCGGCTACACCTTC. Protein: CASRAGTGGGYTF.

The CDR3 loop reads CATSERGRSSGANVLTF. The CDR3 DNA reads TGTGCCACCAGTGAGAGGGGACGGAGCTCTGGGGCCAACGTCCTGACTTTC. The chain has TRBV24-1 and TRBJ2-6, with D tentatively TRBD1 or TRBD2 (5 bases each). The CDR3 totals 17 residues. Germline V CDR1 and CDR2: KGHDR, SFDVKD. Between the trimmed V and J ends, which lost 4 bases and 0 bases, there was a span of 12 bases.

This clonotype has just a few counts. The chain joins TRBV29-1 to TRBJ2-3, with 8 positions matching TRBD1. Germline-derived CDR1 and CDR2 are SQVTM and ANQGSEA. This CDR3 contains 18 residues. V dropped 3 bases and J dropped 3; count of bases not matched to a gene: 17. The CDR3 reads CSVDGGRGHKDKTDTQYF. The CDR3 DNA reads TGCAGCGTTGATGGTGGCAGGGGGCACAAAGACAAGACAGATACGCAGTATTTT.

This clonotype was observed a handful of times. The rearrangement uses TRBV6-5 and TRBJ1-6; unclear D gene. Germline loops: CDR1 MNHEY, CDR2 SVGAGI. The CDR3 sequence is 17 residues long. Between the trimmed V and J ends, which lost 4 bases and 5 bases, there was a span of 18 bases. CDR3 in amino acids: CASSSPTLAANNSPLHF. CDR3 coding DNA: TGTGCCAGCAGTTCTCCGACTTTGGCGGCCAATAATTCACCCCTCCACTTT.

This clonotype was observed a handful of times. V gene TRBV4-2 combines with J gene TRBJ2-5, with 10 bases identical to TRBD2. J lost 2 bases, V lost 2 bases, and 11 bases had no gene match. From germline, CDR1 is LGHNA and CDR2 YNFKEQ. CDR3 length: 18 amino acids. Here the CDR3 DNA reads TGTGCCAGCAGCCAAAGGGAGGTTCGAGCGGGGGGGCAAGAGACCCAGTACTTC. This sequence encodes CASSQREVRAGGQETQYF.

The rearrangement uses TRBV12-3 or TRBV12-4 and TRBJ2-7; D assignment may be TRBD1 or TRBD2 (5 bases each). The CDR3 has 15 amino acids. Trimming removed 8 bases from V and 4 bases from J, with 21 bases in between. The CDR3 DNA is TGTGCCAGCTTGAGTACGAGGGACCCCCTTTACGAGCAGTACTTC. Residues: CASLSTRDPLYEQYF.

The rearrangement links TRBV11-2 to TRBJ1-2; 7 nucleotides match TRBD1. Germline V gene lookup returns CDR1 SGHAT and CDR2 FQNNGV. The junction had 7 bases not matched to a gene; V was cut back by 5 bases and J by 4 bases. CDR3 length: 14 amino acids. The CDR3 protein is CASSRPRDSYGYTF. The CDR3 nucleotides are TGTGCCAGCAGCAGACCTCGGGACAGCTATGGCTACACCTTC.

This clonotype was counted a few times. The chain combines TRBV5-1 with TRBJ1-4; D uncertain. Trimming took 4 bases from V and 6 from J, leaving 10 bases between them. Germline loops: CDR1 SGHRS, CDR2 YFSETQ. The CDR3 spans 13 residues. CDR3 in amino acids: CASSPGFDEKLFF. The CDR3 bases are TGCGCCAGCAGCCCCGGATTTGATGAAAAACTGTTTTTT.

The rearrangement joins TRBV12-5 to TRBJ2-1; maybe TRBD1 (6 bases). CDR3 length: 16 amino acids. The V gene's germline CDR1 is LGHNT and CDR2 FRNRAP. V was trimmed by 5 bases and J by 5 bases, leaving 19 bases between them. The CDR3 DNA sequence: TGTGCTAGTGGTCCCCCTATGGGGGCCCGGAACAATGAGCAGTTCTTC. As protein: CASGPPMGARNNEQFF.

The table lists this clonotype with a few counts. The chain recombines TRBV12-3 or TRBV12-4 with TRBJ1-1; D is undetermined. V gave up 5 bases and J gave up 1 base, with 14 bases separating them. CDR3 length: 15 amino acids. The CDR3 here is CASSKIGQWNTEAFF. CDR3 DNA: TGTGCCAGCAGTAAAATTGGCCAGTGGAACACTGAAGCTTTCTTT.

The V and J genes are TRBV20-1 and TRBJ2-4; D perhaps matches TRBD2 (7 bases). Germline V gene lookup returns CDR1 DFQATT and CDR2 SNEGSKA (reference sequence). There are 12 residues in the CDR3. CDR3: CSGGLGEDIQYF. The CDR3 coding sequence is TGCAGCGGGGGGCTAGGGGAGGACATTCAGTACTTC.

This clonotype was seen a few times. The rearrangement links TRBV2 to TRBJ2-7, with D unclear. This CDR3 is 12 amino acids long. V was clipped by 5 bases and J by 6 bases, with 11 bases between them. Germline assignment: CDR1 SNHLY and CDR2 FYNNEI. In DNA form, the CDR3 reads TGTGCCAGCAGTCGAACCGAAGGCGAGCAGTACTTC. Amino acids: CASSRTEGEQYF.

This clonotype was observed a few times. The chain combines TRBV4-3 with TRBJ1-4; 9 bases align to TRBD1. The CDR3 consists of 14 residues. CDR1 and CDR2 from the germline V gene are LGHNA and YSLEER. Losses at the gene ends were 3 bases for V and 4 bases for J; bases not matched to a gene: 0. CDR3 region: CASSQGQGNEKLFF. The CDR3 DNA reads TGCGCCAGCAGCCAGGGACAGGGTAATGAAAAACTGTTTTTT.

The chain uses TRBV3-1 and TRBJ2-1, with TRBD2 identical over 12 bases. Germline CDR1 LGHDT, CDR2 YNNKEL (reference sequence). The CDR3 consists of 14 residues. J lost 13 bases, V lost 0 bases, and 4 bases had no gene match. The CDR3 DNA sequence: TGTGCCAGCAGCCAAGAAAAGGGACTAGCGGGCCAGTTCTTC. Translation: CASSQEKGLAGQFF.

This chain links TRBV7-2 with TRBJ2-7, with TRBD2 as a possible D gene (6 bases). CDR3 length equals 16 residues. The V gene's germline CDR1 is SGHTA and CDR2 FQGNSA. V was clipped by 3 bases and J by 0 bases, with 15 bases between them. DNA for the CDR3: TGTGCCAGCAGCTTTTACGGGCGGGATCCCTCCTACGAGCAGTACTTC. Residues: CASSFYGRDPSYEQYF. Drawing the rest from reference TRBV7-2 and TRBJ2-7, the complete variable domain is GAGVSQSPSNKVTEKGKDVELRCDPISGHTALYWYRQSLGQGLEFLIYFQGNSAPDKSGLPSDRFSAERTGGSVSTLTIQRTQQEDSAVYLCASSFYGRDPSYEQYFGPGTRLTVT.

This clonotype was detected only a few times. The chain carries TRBV4-3 and TRBJ2-7; 10 bases fit TRBD1. There are 15 residues in the CDR3. The J segment lost 4 bases and the V segment lost 3 bases, leaving 6 bases of the junction unmatched. Germline CDR1 is LGHNA and CDR2 is YSLEER. The CDR3 region is CASSQLRDRGYEQYF. The DNA for the CDR3 is TGCGCCAGCAGCCAGCTCCGGGACAGGGGTTACGAGCAGTACTTC.

This chain connects TRBV12-3 or TRBV12-4 to TRBJ2-7; 7 bases are a match to TRBD2. Trimming cost V 6 bases and J 3 bases; bases outside gene matches: 14. There are 16 residues in the CDR3. CDR3 nucleotides: TGTGCCAGCAGCCCTGATGGGGGGGGTAGAGTCTACGAGCAGTACTTC. The encoded protein is CASSPDGGGRVYEQYF.

This clonotype occurred a few times. V gene TRBV29-1 combines with J gene TRBJ2-3; maybe TRBD1 (6 bases). The CDR3 has 13 residues. CDR1 and CDR2 from the germline V gene are SQVTM and ANQGSEA. The ends were cut back, 4 bases at V and 5 bases at J, with 13 bases in the middle. The CDR3 coding sequence is TGCAGCGTTGCTAACACCAGGGGAGATACGCAGTATTTT. Its translation is CSVANTRGDTQYF.

CDR3 DNA sequence: TGTGCCTGGAAAGGGACGGACACCATATATTTT. This sequence encodes CAWKGTDTIYF. The chain joins TRBV30 to TRBJ1-3, with TRBD1 as a possible D gene (5 bases). Trimming left V 4 bases short and J 8 bases short, with 9 bases between. The length of the CDR3 is 11 residues. Per germline, CDR1 GTSNPN and CDR2 SVGIG (reference sequence).

This clonotype was observed a few times. V gene TRBV29-1 combines with J gene TRBJ1-1; unclear D gene. The CDR3 is 13 residues long. Trimming removed 4 bases at V and 0 bases at J, with 9 bases between. Germline V gene lookup returns CDR1 SQVTM and CDR2 ANQGSEA. The CDR3, as DNA: TGCAGCGTTGCGGGCACCCTGAACACTGAAGCTTTCTTT. It is translated as CSVAGTLNTEAFF.

The sample holds a few counts of this clonotype. The V call is TRBV9, the J call TRBJ1-2; 9 nucleotides align to TRBD1. CDR3 length: 18 residues. V trimming: 3 bases; J trimming: 5 bases; junction bases outside the gene matches: 17. The V gene's germline CDR1 is SGDLS and CDR2 YYNGEE. CDR3 protein: CASSAAGQGRPLGYGYTF. CDR3 DNA sequence: TGTGCCAGCAGCGCCGCGGGACAGGGTAGGCCCTTAGGGTATGGCTACACCTTC.

This clonotype was found a few times. The V and J genes are TRBV20-1 and TRBJ2-5, with 11 bases lining up with TRBD2. Germline CDR1 and CDR2: DFQATT and SNEGSKA (reference sequence). The junction had 9 bases not matched to a gene; V was cut back by 5 bases and J by 1 base. This CDR3 is built from 16 residues. In DNA, the CDR3 is TGCAGTGCTCCTGGGACTAGCGGTCGAATCCAAGAGACCCAGTACTTC. This codes for CSAPGTSGRIQETQYF.

This clonotype has a count of ten or more. The chain is built from TRBV7-9 and TRBJ2-7; 9 nucleotides agree with TRBD2. This CDR3 spans 14 amino acids. V was pared by 3 bases and J by 4 bases, with 4 bases of the junction left unmatched. CDR1 is SEHNR and CDR2 is FQNEAQ in the germline V gene (reference sequence). Here the CDR3 reads CASSLGGRGYEQYF. Written as DNA, the CDR3 is TGTGCCAGCAGCTTGGGCGGGAGGGGGTACGAGCAGTACTTC.